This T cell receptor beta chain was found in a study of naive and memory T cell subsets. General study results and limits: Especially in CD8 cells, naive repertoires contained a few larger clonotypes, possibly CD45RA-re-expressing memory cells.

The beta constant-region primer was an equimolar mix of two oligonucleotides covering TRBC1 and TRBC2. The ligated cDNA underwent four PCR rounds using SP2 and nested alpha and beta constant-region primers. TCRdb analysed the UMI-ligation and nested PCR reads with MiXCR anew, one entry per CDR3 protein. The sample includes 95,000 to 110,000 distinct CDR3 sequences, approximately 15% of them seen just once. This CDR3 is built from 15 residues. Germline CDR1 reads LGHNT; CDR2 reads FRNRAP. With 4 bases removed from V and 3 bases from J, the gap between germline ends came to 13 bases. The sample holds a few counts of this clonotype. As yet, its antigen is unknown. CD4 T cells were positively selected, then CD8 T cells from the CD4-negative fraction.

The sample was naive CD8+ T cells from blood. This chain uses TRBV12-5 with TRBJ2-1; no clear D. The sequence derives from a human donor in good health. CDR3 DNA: TGTGCTAGTGGTTCCACACTCCAAAACTACAATGAGCAGTTCTTC. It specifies CASGSTLQNYNEQFF.